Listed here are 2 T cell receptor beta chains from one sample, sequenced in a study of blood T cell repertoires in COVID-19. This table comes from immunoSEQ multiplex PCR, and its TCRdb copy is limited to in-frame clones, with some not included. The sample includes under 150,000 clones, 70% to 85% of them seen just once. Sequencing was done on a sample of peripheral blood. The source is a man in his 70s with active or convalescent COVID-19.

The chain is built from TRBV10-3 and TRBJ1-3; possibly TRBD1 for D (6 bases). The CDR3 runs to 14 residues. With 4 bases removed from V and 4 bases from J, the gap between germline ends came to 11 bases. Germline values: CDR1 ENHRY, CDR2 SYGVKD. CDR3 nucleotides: TGTGCCATCAGTGGACTGGGGGCCGGAAACACCATATATTTT. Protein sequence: CAISGLGAGNTIYF.

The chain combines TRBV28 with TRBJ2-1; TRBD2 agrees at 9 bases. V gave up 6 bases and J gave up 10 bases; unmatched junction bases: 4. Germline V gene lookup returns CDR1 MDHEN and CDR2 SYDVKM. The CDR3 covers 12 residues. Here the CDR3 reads CASSRAGGEQFF. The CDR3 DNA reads TGTGCCAGCAGCCGAGCGGGAGGCGAGCAGTTCTTC.